The rows below give T cell receptor beta chains drawn from one sample of a study of T cell responses to AZD1222 COVID-19 vaccine. The protocol was immunoSEQ multiplex PCR, while the TCRdb copy is restricted to in-frame clones and leaves out a portion. The data contain over 70,000 clones, around three quarters of them singletons. Sequenced here: peripheral blood, sampled 28 days after the second dose of the MenACWY control vaccine. The receptors shown here come from an adult who received the MenACWY meningococcal vaccine as a control. Each CDR3 is given with its conserved first and last residue. Fields, in order: D gene, clone size, V gene, J gene, CDR3 protein, CDR3 DNA. The D gene is left open where the match is weak. Some rows have no size entry. The others give once, few or many, or a class for an expanded clone.

.	.	TRBV19	TRBJ1-2	CASKQGMGGYTF	TGTGCCAGTAAACAAGGGATGGGTGGCTACACCTTC
TRBD1	.	TRBV28	TRBJ2-7	CASSLQTGVSYEQYF	TGTGCCAGCAGTCTCCAAACAGGGGTATCCTACGAGCAGTACTTC
.	.	TRBV2	TRBJ2-1	CASSRQYNEQFF	TGTGCCAGCAGTAGACAGTACAATGAGCAGTTCTTC
.	.	TRBV3-1/TRBV3-2	TRBJ1-3	CASSQGGVGGNTIYF	TGTGCCAGCAGCCAAGGAGGGGTTGGTGGAAACACCATATATTTT
.	.	TRBV15	TRBJ2-7	CATSRAPSEYEQYF	TGTGCCACCAGCAGAGCGCCTAGCGAGTACGAGCAGTACTTC
.	.	TRBV7-8	TRBJ2-5	CASSSRARRETQYF	TGTGCCAGCAGCTCCCGGGCCCGGAGAGAGACCCAGTACTTC
TRBD2	.	TRBV7-3	TRBJ2-3	CASSLTSGSTATQYF	TGTGCCAGCAGCTTGACTAGCGGGAGTACGGCGACGCAGTATTTT
.	.	TRBV7-3	TRBJ2-1	CASSLTAYNEQFF	TGTGCCAGCAGCTTAACCGCTTACAATGAGCAGTTCTTC
.	.	TRBV11-2	TRBJ2-5	CASSSWVGETQYF	TGTGCCAGCAGCTCCTGGGTAGGAGAGACCCAGTACTTC
TRBD1	.	TRBV19	TRBJ2-2	CASSSRTGTGELFF	TGTGCCAGTAGTAGTCGGACAGGCACCGGGGAGCTGTTTTTT
TRBD1	.	TRBV4-1	TRBJ1-2	CASSQGGGTANYGYTF	TGCGCCAGCAGCCAAGGCGGGGGGACAGCTAACTATGGCTACACCTTC
TRBD1	.	TRBV14	TRBJ1-1	CASSHVRGRGTEAFF	TGTGCCAGCAGCCATGTCAGGGGGCGCGGAACTGAAGCTTTCTTT
.	.	TRBV29-1	TRBJ1-1	CSVEGGLTEAFF	TGCAGCGTTGAGGGGGGCCTCACTGAAGCTTTCTTT
.	once	TRBV18	TRBJ1-1	CASSPSGNTEAFF	TGTGCCAGCTCACCCTCAGGAAACACTGAAGCTTTCTTT
TRBD2	.	TRBV15	TRBJ2-5	CATSRGGTGETQYF	TGTGCCACCAGTCGCGGGGGGACGGGGGAGACCCAGTACTTC
.	once	TRBV6-5	TRBJ1-2	CASSYSSGSTGDGYTF	TGTGCCAGCAGTTACTCGAGTGGCAGCACGGGCGATGGCTACACCTTC
.	.	TRBV20-1	TRBJ1-1	CSASPHGTEAFF	TGCAGTGCTAGTCCCCACGGCACTGAAGCTTTCTTT
.	.	TRBV4-3	TRBJ1-1	CASSQEGSMAEAFF	TGCGCCAGCAGCCAAGAGGGGAGTATGGCTGAAGCTTTCTTT
.	.	TRBV5-1	TRBJ2-3	CASSLGQTSTDTQYF	TGCGCCAGCAGCTTGGGCCAAACTAGCACAGATACGCAGTATTTT
.	.	TRBV3-1/TRBV3-2	TRBJ2-3	CASSRQPGLATDTQYF	TGTGCCAGCAGCCGCCAACCGGGCCTCGCCACAGATACGCAGTATTTT
.	few	TRBV6-2/TRBV6-3	TRBJ2-2	CASSSRYTGELFF	TGTGCCAGCAGTTCCCGGTACACCGGGGAGCTGTTTTTT
.	.	TRBV5-1	TRBJ2-7	CASRLAPQDRTYEQYF	TGCGCCAGCCGATTAGCCCCTCAAGACAGAACCTACGAGCAGTACTTC
.	.	TRBV6-2/TRBV6-3	TRBJ1-3	CASSYSVRSSGNTIYF	TGTGCCAGCAGTTACTCTGTGCGCAGCTCTGGAAACACCATATATTTT
.	.	TRBV4-2	TRBJ1-1	CASSQVGSIRLNTEAFF	TGTGCCAGCAGCCAAGTTGGCAGCATAAGGCTGAACACTGAAGCTTTCTTT
.	.	TRBV28	TRBJ1-3	CASSAPPRGLFGNTIYF	TGTGCCAGCAGCGCTCCCCCTCGGGGGCTCTTTGGAAACACCATATATTTT
.	.	TRBV19	TRBJ1-5	CASSIPGGGSNQPQHF	TGTGCCAGTAGTATCCCGGGGGGCGGGAGCAATCAGCCCCAGCATTTT
TRBD1	few	TRBV6-2/TRBV6-3	TRBJ1-6	CASSRDRSSYNSPLHF	TGTGCCAGCAGCCGGGACAGGAGCTCCTATAATTCACCCCTCCACTTT
.	.	TRBV23-1	TRBJ1-5	CASSHSSQGDQPQHF	TGCGCCAGCAGTCATTCCTCCCAGGGAGATCAGCCCCAGCATTTT
TRBD1	.	TRBV6-5	TRBJ1-1	CASSYRTGEAFF	TGTGCCAGCAGTTACCGGACAGGTGAAGCTTTCTTT
.	.	TRBV6-4	TRBJ1-5	CASSDLSGQPQHF	TGTGCCAGCAGTGATTTGTCGGGTCAGCCCCAGCATTTT
.	.	TRBV5-4	TRBJ2-2	CASSLSTGNTGELFF	TGTGCCAGCAGCTTGTCGACAGGCAACACCGGGGAGCTGTTTTTT
.	.	TRBV5-1	TRBJ1-5	CASSLDGRNQPQHF	TGCGCCAGCAGCTTGGATGGTAGAAATCAGCCTCAGCATTTT
TRBD1	.	TRBV5-1	TRBJ2-7	CASSRGTGETYEQYF	TGCGCCAGCAGCCGTGGGACAGGCGAAACCTACGAGCAGTACTTC
.	.	TRBV19	TRBJ1-6	CASSIGNSPLHF	TGTGCCAGTAGTATCGGGAATTCACCCCTCCACTTT
TRBD2	.	TRBV25-1	TRBJ2-1	CASQPPIAGGHSYNEQFF	TGTGCCAGCCAACCCCCAATAGCGGGAGGACACTCCTACAATGAGCAGTTCTTC
.	.	TRBV10-3	TRBJ2-5	CAISGAGLGETQYF	TGTGCCATCAGTGGCGCGGGGCTGGGGGAGACCCAGTACTTC
.	.	TRBV11-2	TRBJ2-5	CASSLGQETQYF	TGTGCCAGCAGCTTAGGTCAAGAGACCCAGTACTTC
.	.	TRBV5-1	TRBJ2-7	CASSLLGSSYEQYF	TGCGCCAGCAGCTTACTAGGGAGCTCCTACGAGCAGTACTTC
.	.	TRBV20-1	TRBJ2-7	CSARVGTEQYF	TGCAGTGCTAGAGTGGGAACCGAGCAGTACTTC
.	.	TRBV19	TRBJ2-1	CASSWGALAYNEQFF	TGTGCCAGTAGTTGGGGGGCCTTGGCCTACAATGAGCAGTTCTTC
.	.	TRBV2	TRBJ1-2	CASSEGGGAGYGYTF	TGTGCCAGCAGTGAAGGTGGTGGGGCTGGCTATGGCTACACCTTC
TRBD1	.	TRBV5-1	TRBJ2-5	CASSTGANIIQETQYF	TGCGCCAGCAGCACAGGGGCCAACATAATACAAGAGACCCAGTACTTC
TRBD1	.	TRBV5-5	TRBJ1-1	CASSRTGGTEAFF	TGTGCCAGCAGCCGGACAGGGGGCACTGAAGCTTTCTTT
TRBD2	.	TRBV11-2	TRBJ2-7	CASSFLAGSLTYEQYF	TGTGCCAGCAGCTTCCTAGCGGGGTCACTAACCTACGAGCAGTACTTC
.	.	TRBV6-6	TRBJ2-1	CASSTPGSNEQFF	TGTGCCAGCAGCACCCCAGGGTCAAATGAGCAGTTCTTC
.	.	TRBV19	TRBJ1-4	CASRLKDTSNEKLFF	TGTGCCAGCCGCCTAAAGGACACTTCTAATGAAAAACTGTTTTTT
TRBD2	few	TRBV2	TRBJ2-1	CASRPDFGGRAEQFF	TGTGCCAGTCGCCCGGACTTTGGCGGGAGGGCCGAGCAGTTCTTC
.	once	TRBV5-5	TRBJ2-7	CASSPRWKAYEQYF	TGTGCCAGCAGCCCCCGCTGGAAGGCGTACGAGCAGTACTTC
.	.	TRBV6-1	TRBJ1-2	CASSEPQNYGYTF	TGTGCCAGCAGTGAGCCCCAGAACTATGGCTACACCTTC
.	.	TRBV25-1	TRBJ1-6	CASSSIYNSPLHF	TGTGCCAGCAGTTCGATTTATAATTCACCCCTCCACTTT
.	.	TRBV19	TRBJ2-7	CASSIEGREGIEQYF	TGTGCCAGTAGTATAGAGGGGAGAGAGGGCATCGAGCAGTACTTC
TRBD1	.	TRBV7-2	TRBJ2-1	CASSSRQGWDNEQFF	TGTGCCAGCAGCTCACGACAGGGATGGGACAATGAGCAGTTCTTC
.	.	TRBV7-2	TRBJ1-2	CASSLFGGYGYTF	TGTGCCAGCAGCTTATTCGGGGGCTATGGCTACACCTTC
.	.	TRBV10-3	TRBJ2-3	CAISERDQTDTQYF	TGTGCCATCAGTGAGCGGGACCAAACAGATACGCAGTATTTT
.	once	TRBV28	TRBJ2-4	CASSFRSGQNIQYF	TGTGCCAGCAGTTTTAGGTCCGGGCAAAACATTCAGTACTTC
TRBD1	.	TRBV6-5	TRBJ2-2	CASSYEGGAGELFF	TGTGCCAGCAGTTACGAAGGGGGCGCCGGGGAGCTGTTTTTT
TRBD1	.	TRBV19	TRBJ1-2	CASSMTPGQYGYTF	TGTGCCAGTAGTATGACACCGGGACAGTATGGCTACACCTTC
.	.	TRBV28	TRBJ1-2	CASSLGEFGYTF	TGTGCCAGCAGTTTAGGGGAGTTCGGCTACACCTTC
.	.	TRBV9	TRBJ2-7	CASSAGPEGDEQYF	TGTGCCAGCAGCGCCGGTCCCGAGGGCGACGAGCAGTACTTC